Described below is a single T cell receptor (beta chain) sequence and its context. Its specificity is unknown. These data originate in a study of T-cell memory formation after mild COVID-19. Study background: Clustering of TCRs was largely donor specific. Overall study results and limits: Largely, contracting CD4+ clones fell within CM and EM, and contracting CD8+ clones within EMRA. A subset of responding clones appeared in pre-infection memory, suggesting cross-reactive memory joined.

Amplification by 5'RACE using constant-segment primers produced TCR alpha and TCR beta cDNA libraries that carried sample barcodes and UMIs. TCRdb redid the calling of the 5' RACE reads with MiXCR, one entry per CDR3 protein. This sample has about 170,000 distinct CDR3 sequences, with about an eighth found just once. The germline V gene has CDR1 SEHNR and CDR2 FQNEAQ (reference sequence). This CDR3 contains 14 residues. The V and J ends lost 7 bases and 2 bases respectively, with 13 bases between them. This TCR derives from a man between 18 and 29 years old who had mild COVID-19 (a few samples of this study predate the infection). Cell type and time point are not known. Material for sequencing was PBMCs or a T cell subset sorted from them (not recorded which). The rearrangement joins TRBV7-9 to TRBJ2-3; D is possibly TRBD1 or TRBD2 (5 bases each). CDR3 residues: CASTSRGSTDTQYF. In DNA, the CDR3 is TGTGCCAGCACCTCGAGGGGCTCCACAGATACGCAGTATTTT.